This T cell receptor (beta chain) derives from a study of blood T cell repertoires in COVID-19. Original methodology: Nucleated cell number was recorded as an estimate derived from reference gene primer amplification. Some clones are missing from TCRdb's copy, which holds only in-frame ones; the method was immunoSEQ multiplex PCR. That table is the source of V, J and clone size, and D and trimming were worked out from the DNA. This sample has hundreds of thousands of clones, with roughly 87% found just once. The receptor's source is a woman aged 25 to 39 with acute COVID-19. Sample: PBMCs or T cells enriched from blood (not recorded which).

The CDR3 spells CASSIEGRGLEETQYF. DNA for the CDR3: TGTGCCAGTAGTATAGAAGGTAGGGGGCTGGAAGAGACCCAGTACTTC. J is TRBJ2-5 and V is TRBV19; the match to TRBD1 covers 7 bases. This CDR3 has 16 residues. The trim removed 0 bases at V and 3 bases at J, leaving 7 bases unmatched. In germline, CDR1 is LNHDA, CDR2 SQIVND (reference sequence).